What follows are 21 T cell receptor beta chains derived from one specimen sequenced in a study of blood T cell repertoires in COVID-19. TCRdb keeps only in-frame clones here, not all; method: immunoSEQ multiplex PCR. This sample has some 330,000 clones, with 92% found just once. The specimen sequenced was PBMCs or T cells enriched from blood (not recorded which). Receptor source: a woman aged 25 to 39 who had recovered from COVID-19.

This chain joins TRBV7-2 and TRBJ2-7, with 11 bases fitting TRBD2. Trimming cost V 3 bases and J 3 bases; bases outside gene matches: 4. Germline loops: CDR1 SGHTA, CDR2 FQGNSA. This CDR3 spans 15 amino acids. CDR3 region: CASSLGTSGRYEQYF. DNA of the CDR3: TGTGCCAGCAGCTTGGGGACTAGCGGACGCTACGAGCAGTACTTC.

This clone was seen a handful of times. The rearrangement joins TRBV3-1 (or the pseudogene TRBV3-2) to TRBJ1-1, with a weak D call TRBD1 (5 bases). The germline gives CDR1 LGHDT, CDR2 YNNKEL (reference sequence). The CDR3 is 13 residues long. Trimming removed 1 base from V and 10 bases from J, with 13 bases in between. For the CDR3, the DNA is TGTGCCAGCAGCCAAGCGGGACTGAGTAGAGCTTTCTTT. The encoded protein is CASSQAGLSRAFF.

The chain has TRBV25-1 and TRBJ1-1; TRBD1 might be the D (5 bases). Deletions cut 3 bases from V and 0 bases from J, with 8 bases between. Germline V gene lookup returns CDR1 MGHDK and CDR2 SYGVNS. The CDR3 extends over 14 amino acids. The CDR3 region has the DNA TGTGCCAGCAGTGAGACAGCATTGAACACTGAAGCTTTCTTT. As protein: CASSETALNTEAFF.

The chain combines TRBV2 with TRBJ1-2, with D perhaps matching TRBD1 (6 bases). CDR3 length: 12 residues. The germline CDR1 and CDR2 sequences are SNHLY and FYNNEI. Trimming took 6 bases from V and 8 from J, leaving 13 bases between them. The CDR3 DNA follows: TGTGCCAGCAGCGTGAGGGGGGGAGGCTACACCTTC. It translates to CASSVRGGGYTF.

This rearrangement joins TRBV15 to TRBJ1-1, with no clear D. Trimming cost V 5 bases and J 1 base, with 8 bases left between them. Germline CDR1 LNHNV, CDR2 YYDKDF (reference sequence). This CDR3 has 13 residues. For the CDR3, the DNA is TGTGCCACCAGCGTTACAGAGAACACTGAAGCTTTCTTT. Translating gives CATSVTENTEAFF.

The V gene is TRBV7-9, the J gene TRBJ2-3; the match to TRBD2 covers 13 bases. CDR1 SEHNR and CDR2 FQNEAQ come from the germline V gene (reference sequence). The CDR3 is 15 amino acids. Trimming at V came to 3 bases and at J to 6 bases, leaving 3 bases not matched to a gene. Here the CDR3 reads CASSLGTSGVDTQYF. The CDR3 DNA follows: TGTGCCAGCAGCTTGGGGACTAGCGGGGTGGATACGCAGTATTTT.

The rearrangement links TRBV6-2 or TRBV6-3 to TRBJ1-1, with 10 bases identical to TRBD1. CDR1 and CDR2 (germline): MNHEY, SVGEGT. This CDR3 has 16 residues. The ends lost 4 bases at V and 1 base at J; junction bases unmatched: 6. CDR3 nucleotide sequence: TGTGCCAGCAGTTCGGGACAGGGGAGGGGGAACACTGAAGCTTTCTTT. Encoded protein: CASSSGQGRGNTEAFF.

The table lists this clone with a count of one. This rearrangement joins TRBV19 to TRBJ1-2, with TRBD1 as a possible D gene (5 bases). Germline CDR1 LNHDA, CDR2 SQIVND (reference sequence). The CDR3 totals 13 residues. Trimming pared 4 bases from V and 5 bases from J, leaving 11 bases between. CDR3 sequence: CASSRSEGYGYTF. CDR3 in DNA: TGTGCCAGTAGTAGGTCGGAGGGGTATGGCTACACCTTC.

The sample holds a few counts of this clone. The J gene is TRBJ2-1, the V gene TRBV3-1 (or the pseudogene TRBV3-2); the D is unclear. V was trimmed by 4 bases and J by 7 bases, leaving 8 bases between them. Looked up from germline, CDR1 is LGHDT and CDR2 is YNNKEL (reference sequence). CDR3 length: 12 amino acids. CDR3 nucleotides: TGTGCCAGCAGCCCGGTCGAAAATGAGCAGTTCTTC. This encodes CASSPVENEQFF.

The rearrangement joins TRBV7-2 to TRBJ1-1; TRBD1 agrees at 8 bases. The CDR3 is made up of 13 amino acids. V gave up 6 bases and J gave up 7 bases; unmatched junction bases: 7. Germline V gene lookup returns CDR1 SGHTA and CDR2 FQGNSA. The CDR3 loop is CASSPTRGLEAFF. CDR3 DNA: TGTGCCAGCAGTCCTACCAGGGGGCTTGAAGCTTTCTTT.

The CDR3: CASSLNRGATQETQYF. The DNA of the CDR3 is TGTGCCAGCAGCTTAAACCGGGGGGCTACTCAAGAGACCCAGTACTTC. The chain uses TRBV11-3 and TRBJ2-5; D is possibly TRBD2 (7 bases). Germline V lookup: CDR1 SGHNT, CDR2 YENEEA. Trimming cost V 2 bases and J 2 bases, with 15 bases left between them. This CDR3 is built from 16 residues.

The CDR3 here is CASSLAVAGGATDTQYF. The DNA for the CDR3 is TGCGCCAGCAGCTTGGCCGTCGCTGGGGGGGCGACAGATACGCAGTATTTT. The chain employs TRBV5-1 and TRBJ2-3; possible D gene TRBD2, 7 bases. The germline V gene encodes CDR1 SGHRS and CDR2 YFSETQ. The CDR3 runs to 17 residues. Trimming took off 0 bases at V and 3 bases at J, with 17 bases between the two ends.

This clone was picked up one time. The chain carries TRBV5-1 and TRBJ2-1, with 12 bases lining up with TRBD2. CDR1 is SGHRS, CDR2 YFSETQ, per germline. With V trimmed by 7 bases and J by 0 bases, 23 bases remained unmatched. The CDR3 length is 22 residues. CDR3 DNA sequence: TGCGCCAGCTCTCCTCACAGGGGACCCGGGACTAGCGGGTCTAGCTCCTACAATGAGCAGTTCTTC. Protein: CASSPHRGPGTSGSSSYNEQFF.

This rearrangement joins TRBV30 to TRBJ2-5, with a possible D match to TRBD1 (6 bases). From germline, CDR1 is GTSNPN and CDR2 SVGIG (reference sequence). The CDR3 sequence is 13 residues long. V gave up 1 base and J gave up 5 bases, with 11 bases separating them. The CDR3 sequence: CAWSAGTRETQYF. The CDR3, as DNA: TGTGCCTGGAGTGCGGGGACACGGGAGACCCAGTACTTC. Combining the CDR3 with reference TRBV30 and TRBJ2-5 gives the whole variable domain SQTIHQWPATLVQPVGSPLSLECTVEGTSNPNLYWYRQAAGRGLQLLFYSVGIGQISSEVPQNLSASRPQDRQFILSSKKLLLSDSGFYLCAWSAGTRETQYFGPGTRLLVL.

The J gene is TRBJ1-3, the V gene TRBV5-6; D unresolved. The V and J ends lost 3 bases and 0 bases respectively, with 13 bases between them. The CDR3 has 16 amino acids. The germline V gene has CDR1 SGHDT and CDR2 YYEEEE. CDR3 protein: CASSSRGQISGNTIYF. As DNA, the CDR3 is TGTGCCAGCAGCTCCCGAGGGCAGATCTCTGGAAACACCATATATTTT.

To note about this clone: This same CDR3 is encoded by further DNA sequences in the sample. The chain links TRBV12-3 or TRBV12-4 to TRBJ2-3; D remains unclear. Trimming removed 3 bases from V and 3 bases from J, with 4 bases in between. The CDR3 is made up of 12 amino acids. Here the CDR3 DNA reads TGTGCCAGCAGTTTTTCGACAGATACGCAGTATTTT. The encoded protein is CASSFSTDTQYF.

The chain links TRBV4-1 to TRBJ1-5; TRBD1 agrees at 10 bases. Trimming removed 3 bases from V and 3 bases from J; junction bases left unmatched: 2. In germline, CDR1 is MGHRA, CDR2 YSYEKL. The CDR3 spans 15 residues. CDR3: CASSQGTGVNQPQHF. In DNA form, the CDR3 reads TGCGCCAGCAGCCAGGGGACAGGGGTCAATCAGCCCCAGCATTTT.

The chain is built from TRBV11-2 and TRBJ1-1; 11 bases are shared with TRBD1. CDR1 is SGHAT, CDR2 FQNNGV, per germline. The V segment lost 5 bases and the J segment 5 bases; nucleotides outside the gene matches: 1. The CDR3 is 13 amino acids. CDR3 nucleotides: TGTGCCAGCAGCCGGGACAGGGGGACTGAAGCTTTCTTT. Translating gives CASSRDRGTEAFF.

The chain recombines TRBV7-6 with TRBJ2-7; D gene unclear. The germline V and J ends were trimmed by 1 base and 0 bases, with 7 bases remaining between them. This CDR3 has 14 residues. Germline V gene lookup returns CDR1 SGHVS and CDR2 FNYEAQ. DNA of the CDR3: TGTGCCAGCAGCTTAGACAGATACTCCTACGAGCAGTACTTC. As protein: CASSLDRYSYEQYF.

The genes are TRBV5-1 and TRBJ2-2; weak D call: TRBD2 (6 bases). V gave up 4 bases and J gave up 0 bases, with 13 bases separating them. The germline V gene encodes CDR1 SGHRS and CDR2 YFSETQ. This CDR3 is built from 16 residues. The CDR3 DNA reads as TGCGCCAGCAGCGCGGGGAGGTTTTCGAACACCGGGGAGCTGTTTTTT. The encoded protein is CASSAGRFSNTGELFF.

V and J are TRBV28 and TRBJ1-6, with a tentative D call TRBD1 (6 bases). This CDR3 is built from 14 residues. Germline V gene sequence: CDR1 MDHEN, CDR2 SYDVKM. V dropped 6 bases and J dropped 5 bases, with 11 bases sitting between them. The CDR3, as DNA: TGTGCCAGCAGGCCCGGGACAAATAATTCACCCCTCCACTTT. Its translation is CASRPGTNNSPLHF.